These 4 T cell receptor beta chains were sequenced from one sample in a study of shared clonotypes between healthy human individuals (dated by TCRdb to about 2020). CD8 naive samples consisted of CD45RO-negative cells that were positively selected for CCR7, yielding a CD45RA+CCR7+ population without TemRA cells. Libraries came from the immunoSEQ multiplex PCR assay. The table comes from immuneACCESS by way of TCRdb, which keeps in-frame sequences with V and J called. Part of the clones is missing from these tables; in studies checked, under half for an unresolved V gene and the rest for unknown reasons. The sample data list about 1.9 million clones, and just under 95% of these were observed just once. The ten largest clonotypes hold roughly 1.7% of the sample. Sequencing was done on a sample of naive CD8+ T cells from PBMCs. Reading the label with the study, this specimen's cell subset or site is: CD45RA+CCR7+. Source of these receptors: a man between 18 and 29 years old in good health. Some clones in this sample may be carry-over from other donors' samples.

The V call is TRBV11-2, the J call TRBJ2-5; the D gene is possibly TRBD2 (5 bases). The CDR3 covers 16 residues. V lost 2 bases, J lost 4 bases, and 17 bases lay in between. CDR1 is SGHAT and CDR2 is FQNNGV in the germline V gene. The CDR3: CASSLNRQPAGETQYF. Here the CDR3 DNA reads TGTGCCAGCAGCTTAAATCGGCAGCCGGCGGGAGAGACCCAGTACTTC. The whole variable domain, remainder taken from reference TRBV11-2 and TRBJ2-5, is EAGVAQSPRYKIIEKRQSVAFWCNPISGHATLYWYQQILGQGPKLLIQFQNNGVVDDSQLPKDRFSAERLKGVDSTLKIQPAKLEDSAVYLCASSLNRQPAGETQYFGPGTRLLVL.

The CDR3 loop is CASSYSTALGTEAFF. CDR3 nucleotide sequence: TGTGCCAGCAGTTACTCGACGGCGTTAGGCACTGAAGCTTTCTTT. This chain joins TRBV6-6 and TRBJ1-1; D is unclear. Germline-derived CDR1 and CDR2 are MNHNY and SVGAGI (reference sequence). Trimming shortened V by 0 bases and J by 4 bases, and 12 bases separated the two germline ends. CDR3 length: 15 residues.

In regard to this clone: At one boundary the junction diverges from the germline segment, which might be a read error. The rearrangement uses TRBV19 and TRBJ2-7, with D possibly being TRBD2 (5 bases). The CDR3 spans 11 residues. CDR1 is LNHDA and CDR2 is SQIVND in the germline V gene (reference sequence). CDR3 sequence reads: CASRSLAGCHF. The CDR3 DNA follows: TGTGCCAGTAGATCGTTGGCGGGCTGCCACTTC.

Notes on this clone: Other DNA sequences from this sample encode an identical CDR3 as well. The rearrangement joins TRBV5-1 to TRBJ1-1; perhaps TRBD1 as D (6 bases). CDR3 size: 14 residues. The V gene lost 1 base and the J gene lost 0 bases, with 7 bases spanning the gap. Germline CDR1 and CDR2: SGHRS and YFSETQ. In nucleotides, the CDR3 is TGCGCCAGCAGCTTGTCAGGGGTGAACACTGAAGCTTTCTTT. It translates to CASSLSGVNTEAFF.